Following are 26 T cell receptor beta chains from one sample sequenced in a study of T cells in tuberculosis. Profiled with immunoSEQ multiplex PCR; TCRdb holds only in-frame clones, not every one. The table has about 88,000 clones, roughly 91% seen once; the top ten hold around 2%. Cells were sorted from thawed PBMC rested overnight and stained with GMM-loaded CD1B tetramer, viability dye and anti-CD3. The lipid loaded on the CD1B tetramers was C32 glucose monomycolate from Rhodococcus equi. The sample comprised CD1b-GMM tetramer-negative cells sorted from PBMCs. These receptor sequences come from an adult woman with latent tuberculosis.

V gene TRBV2 combines with J gene TRBJ1-5, with D hard to call. Trimming cost V 4 bases and J 4 bases, with 14 bases left between them. The CDR3 consists of 15 residues. In germline, CDR1 is SNHLY, CDR2 FYNNEI. This CDR3 reads CASSGEVLGNQPQHF. CDR3 nucleotides: TGTGCCAGCAGTGGGGAGGTTTTAGGTAATCAGCCCCAGCATTTT.

This rearrangement joins TRBV4-3 to TRBJ2-2, with D maybe TRBD2 (6 bases). The CDR3 has 15 amino acids. The germline V and J ends were trimmed by 1 base and 6 bases, with 12 bases remaining between them. Looked up from germline, CDR1 is LGHNA and CDR2 is YSLEER. The CDR3: CASSQGGVGSGELFF. CDR3 bases: TGCGCCAGCAGCCAAGGCGGGGTAGGCTCCGGGGAGCTGTTTTTT.

The CDR3 nucleotides are TGTGCCAGCAGCTTGCGAGGCGGGGGGGCCTCGTCGATCTACAATGAGCAGTTCTTC. Its translation is CASSLRGGGASSIYNEQFF. J is TRBJ2-1 and V is TRBV5-6; 9 bases line up with TRBD2. The CDR3 contains 19 residues. Looked up from germline, CDR1 is SGHDT and CDR2 is YYEEEE. With V trimmed by 1 base and J by 3 bases, 14 bases remained unmatched.

The CDR3 sequence is CAWSARDRVAKNIQYF. The CDR3 DNA sequence: TGTGCCTGGAGTGCCCGGGACAGAGTAGCCAAAAACATTCAGTACTTC. V gene TRBV30 combines with J gene TRBJ2-4; 7 bases are shared with TRBD1. In germline, CDR1 is GTSNPN, CDR2 SVGIG (reference sequence). V trimming: 1 base; J trimming: 0 bases; junction bases outside the gene matches: 6. The CDR3 length is 16 residues. The full variable domain, in which reference TRBV30 and TRBJ2-4 provide the parts outside the CDR3, is SQTIHQWPATLVQPVGSPLSLECTVEGTSNPNLYWYRQAAGRGLQLLFYSVGIGQISSEVPQNLSASRPQDRQFILSSKKLLLSDSGFYLCAWSARDRVAKNIQYFGAGTRLSVL.

The V and J genes are TRBV27 and TRBJ1-1; the D gene is possibly TRBD1 (5 bases). Trimming took 6 bases from V and 5 from J, leaving 16 bases between them. There are 14 residues in the CDR3. The germline CDR1 and CDR2 sequences are MNHEY and SMNVEV (reference sequence). CDR3 protein: CASRTPGFATEAFF. The CDR3 DNA sequence: TGTGCCAGCAGGACCCCAGGGTTTGCAACTGAAGCTTTCTTT.

The CDR3 here is CASSPGGPDNSPLHF. For the CDR3, the DNA is TGTGCCAGCTCACCCGGGGGACCCGATAATTCACCCCTCCACTTT. V is TRBV18 and J is TRBJ1-6, with D perhaps TRBD1 (5 bases). This CDR3 is 15 amino acids long. CDR1 is KGHSH and CDR2 is LQKENI in the germline V gene. The ends were cut back, 3 bases at V and 5 bases at J, with 11 bases in the middle.

The rearrangement uses TRBV18 and TRBJ2-5; 7 nucleotides align to TRBD1. The ends lost 2 bases at V and 3 bases at J; junction bases unmatched: 3. This CDR3 is built from 14 residues. In germline, CDR1 is KGHSH, CDR2 LQKENI. Here the CDR3 reads CASSPSDREETQYF. CDR3 sequence (DNA): TGTGCCAGCTCACCAAGCGACAGGGAAGAGACCCAGTACTTC.

This sequence joins TRBV2 and TRBJ2-1; maybe TRBD2 (5 bases). The germline V and J ends were trimmed by 7 bases and 4 bases, with 11 bases remaining between them. Germline CDR1 and CDR2: SNHLY and FYNNEI. The CDR3 length is 13 residues. Here the CDR3 DNA reads TGTGCCAGCACCCCTCGACTATACAATGAGCAGTTCTTC. Translation gives CASTPRLYNEQFF.

This clone was seen only a few times. The chain joins TRBV7-9 to TRBJ2-1, with 7 positions matching TRBD2. The CDR3 consists of 15 residues. Germline CDR1 SEHNR, CDR2 FQNEAQ (reference sequence). After removal of 2 bases from V and 5 bases from J, the junction contained 6 bases not matched to a gene. The CDR3 loop is CASSLSGVGNNEQFF. In DNA form, the CDR3 reads TGTGCCAGCAGCTTAAGCGGGGTCGGGAACAATGAGCAGTTCTTC.

The chain employs TRBV5-5 and TRBJ1-3, with D unresolved. V was shortened by 6 bases and J by 4 bases, with 5 bases between the two germline ends. CDR3 length: 11 residues. In germline, CDR1 is SGHKS, CDR2 YYEKEE (reference sequence). CDR3 residues: CASTQGNTIYF. Here the CDR3 DNA reads TGTGCCAGCACCCAGGGAAACACCATATATTTT.

The rearrangement links TRBV6-6 to TRBJ2-5; weak D call: TRBD1 (5 bases). The V and J ends lost 3 bases and 3 bases respectively, with 11 bases between them. Germline values: CDR1 MNHNY, CDR2 SVGAGI (reference sequence). The CDR3 has 14 amino acids. The CDR3 loop reads CASSYPDSEETQYF. The CDR3 DNA reads TGTGCCAGCAGTTATCCCGACAGCGAAGAGACCCAGTACTTC.

This chain uses TRBV19 with TRBJ1-2; possibly TRBD1 for D (6 bases). Trimming shortened V by 4 bases and J by 5 bases, and 11 bases separated the two germline ends. The germline gives CDR1 LNHDA, CDR2 SQIVND (reference sequence). This CDR3 has 13 amino acids. CDR3 in DNA: TGTGCCAGTAGTACCTACAGGGAGTATGGCTACACCTTC. Its translation is CASSTYREYGYTF. The whole variable domain, filled in from reference TRBV19 and TRBJ1-2, reads DGGITQSPKYLFRKEGQNVTLSCEQNLNHDAMYWYRQDPGQGLRLIYYSQIVNDFQKGDIAEGYSVSREKKESFPLTVTSAQKNPTAFYLCASSTYREYGYTFGSGTRLTVV.

V is TRBV7-3 and J is TRBJ1-1, with a weak D call TRBD1 (6 bases). Germline assignment: CDR1 SGHTA and CDR2 FQGTGA. The length of the CDR3 is 14 residues. V lost 5 bases to trimming and J lost 1 base, with 11 bases between them. In DNA form, the CDR3 reads TGTGCCAGCAGCCTAGGACAGCCGAACACTGAAGCTTTCTTT. Its translation: CASSLGQPNTEAFF. The entire variable domain, with the rest obtained from reference TRBV7-3 and TRBJ1-1, is as follows: GAGVSQTPSNKVTEKGKYVELRCDPISGHTALYWYRQSLGQGPEFLIYFQGTGAADDSGLPNDRFFAVRPEGSVSTLKIQRTERGDSAVYLCASSLGQPNTEAFFGQGTRLTVV.

The rearrangement joins TRBV5-6 to TRBJ1-2; TRBD1 agrees at 7 bases. This CDR3 has 16 residues. Losses at the gene ends were 2 bases for V and 6 bases for J; bases not matched to a gene: 13. Germline lookup yields CDR1 SGHDT and CDR2 YYEEEE. The CDR3 here is CASSFTNDRVRNGYTF. For the CDR3, the DNA is TGTGCCAGCAGCTTTACCAACGACAGGGTCAGGAATGGCTACACCTTC.

CDR3 loop: CASSPRVSNTGELFF. The CDR3 DNA is TGTGCCAGCAGCCCCAGGGTTTCGAACACCGGGGAGCTGTTTTTT. The chain is built from TRBV9 and TRBJ2-2, with a tentative D call TRBD1 (5 bases). The length of the CDR3 is 15 residues. V was pared by 4 bases and J by 0 bases, with 10 bases between. From germline, CDR1 is SGDLS and CDR2 YYNGEE.

The V call is TRBV6-5, the J call TRBJ1-2, with 9 bases lining up with TRBD1. The CDR3 is made up of 14 amino acids. J gave up 4 bases and V 4 bases, and 4 bases lay outside the gene matches. The germline CDR1 and CDR2 sequences are MNHEY and SVGAGI. The DNA for the CDR3 is TGTGCCAGCAGTTTAACGGACAGGGGCTATGGCTACACCTTC. Translating it yields CASSLTDRGYGYTF.

V and J are TRBV14 and TRBJ2-7; D might be TRBD1 (6 bases). Germline CDR1 SGHDN, CDR2 FVKESK. Trimming left V 4 bases short and J 4 bases short, with 14 bases between. This CDR3 region has 14 residues. The CDR3 coding sequence is TGTGCCAGCAGCCCAGGCAGGGGCTTTTACGAGCAGTACGTC. This encodes CASSPGRGFYEQYV.

This rearrangement joins TRBV25-1 to TRBJ2-3, with 8 bases identical to TRBD2. J was trimmed by 0 bases and V by 5 bases; bases with no gene match: 10. The CDR3 covers 17 residues. Germline-derived CDR1 and CDR2 are MGHDK and SYGVNS. This CDR3 is CASSPRSGGISTDTQYF. In DNA, the CDR3 is TGTGCCAGCAGTCCACGAAGCGGGGGCATTAGCACAGATACGCAGTATTTT.

The chain recombines TRBV5-4 with TRBJ1-6; D might be TRBD1 (5 bases). V was shortened by 4 bases and J by 6 bases, with 11 bases between the two germline ends. The germline V gene encodes CDR1 SGHNT and CDR2 YYREEE (reference sequence). The CDR3 runs 14 residues. In nucleotides, the CDR3 is TGTGCCAGCAGCCCCGGGACTGCTAATTCACCCCTCCACTTT. Its protein is CASSPGTANSPLHF.

This clone was recorded only once. CDR3 DNA sequence: TGTGCCAGCAGTGAAGCCGGAGGGGGCACAGATACGCAGTATTTT. Its translation: CASSEAGGGTDTQYF. This sequence joins TRBV2 and TRBJ2-3, with D maybe TRBD2 (6 bases). Trimming cost V 0 bases and J 1 base, with 8 bases left between them. This CDR3 contains 15 residues. Germline CDR1 SNHLY, CDR2 FYNNEI. Looking up the rest from reference TRBV2 and TRBJ2-3 gives the full variable domain: EPEVTQTPSHQVTQMGQEVILRCVPISNHLYFYWYRQILGQKVEFLVSFYNNEISEKSEIFDDQFSVERPDGSNFTLKIRSTKLEDSAMYFCASSEAGGGTDTQYFGPGTRLTVL.

V and J are TRBV5-4 and TRBJ2-5, with TRBD2 matching over 8 bases. The CDR3 is 16 amino acids. Germline values: CDR1 SGHNT, CDR2 YYREEE (reference sequence). Trimming removed 0 bases from V and 5 bases from J; junction bases left unmatched: 9. CDR3 amino acids: CASSLASGGGRETQYF. The DNA of the CDR3 is TGTGCCAGCAGCTTGGCGAGCGGGGGTGGTAGGGAGACCCAGTACTTC. Full variable domain (outside the CDR3, taken from reference TRBV5-4 and TRBJ2-5): ETGVTQSPTHLIKTRGQQVTLRCSSQSGHNTVSWYQQALGQGPQFIFQYYREEENGRGNFPPRFSGLQFPNYSSELNVNALELDDSALYLCASSLASGGGRETQYFGPGTRLLVL.

On this clone itself: Other DNA variants within this sample encode the same CDR3. V gene TRBV13 combines with J gene TRBJ2-1, with D maybe TRBD2 (6 bases). The CDR3 spans 12 residues. Germline V lookup: CDR1 PRHDT, CDR2 FYEKMQ (reference sequence). V lost 5 bases and J 11 bases, leaving 13 bases between the germline ends. CDR3 sequence: CASSPLEGQQFF. The CDR3 coding sequence is TGTGCCAGCAGCCCATTGGAGGGGCAGCAGTTCTTC.

The chain is built from TRBV19 and TRBJ1-6; D uncertain. Trimming stripped 7 bases from V and 7 bases from J, with 17 bases between. This CDR3 is 15 amino acids long. The germline V gene encodes CDR1 LNHDA and CDR2 SQIVND (reference sequence). Written as DNA, the CDR3 is TGTGCCAGTACCCCGTTGGTGGCAAGAAATTCACCCCTCCACTTT. This sequence encodes CASTPLVARNSPLHF. The full variable domain, with the rest looked up from reference TRBV19 and TRBJ1-6, is DGGITQSPKYLFRKEGQNVTLSCEQNLNHDAMYWYRQDPGQGLRLIYYSQIVNDFQKGDIAEGYSVSREKKESFPLTVTSAQKNPTAFYLCASTPLVARNSPLHFGNGTRLTVT.

The chain links TRBV7-2 to TRBJ2-4; 8 bases align to TRBD2. This CDR3 is built from 16 residues. The germline V gene has CDR1 SGHTA and CDR2 FQGNSA. V trimming: 3 bases; J trimming: 2 bases; junction bases outside the gene matches: 6. CDR3 region: CASSFGGGGPKNIQYF. In DNA, the CDR3 is TGTGCCAGCAGCTTTGGGGGCGGGGGGCCCAAAAACATTCAGTACTTC. The full variable domain, in which reference TRBV7-2 and TRBJ2-4 provide the parts outside the CDR3, is GAGVSQSPSNKVTEKGKDVELRCDPISGHTALYWYRQSLGQGLEFLIYFQGNSAPDKSGLPSDRFSAERTGGSVSTLTIQRTQQEDSAVYLCASSFGGGGPKNIQYFGAGTRLSVL.

The chain carries TRBV2 and TRBJ2-3; weak D call: TRBD2 (6 bases). The CDR3 has 17 amino acids. V dropped 4 bases and J dropped 0 bases, with 17 bases sitting between them. The germline V gene has CDR1 SNHLY and CDR2 FYNNEI. CDR3 in DNA: TGTGCCAGCAGTGGAGGAAGCGGGCGTGAAAGCACAGATACGCAGTATTTT. Translated, it gives CASSGGSGRESTDTQYF.

The chain has TRBV5-6 and TRBJ2-1, with TRBD2 identical over 8 bases. With V trimmed by 1 base and J by 5 bases, 2 bases remained unmatched. The CDR3 length is 14 residues. Germline-derived CDR1 and CDR2 are SGHDT and YYEEEE. CDR3 sequence: CASSLLAGHNEQFF. In DNA, the CDR3 is TGTGCCAGCAGCTTGCTAGCGGGCCACAATGAGCAGTTCTTC.